What follows are 5 T cell receptor beta chains derived from one specimen sequenced in a study of a mutant IDH1 vaccine in newly diagnosed glioma. What these receptors recognize is not known. The time point: week 5, during vaccination. Mutant IDH1 20-mer peptide, at 300 ug, made up each vaccine dose, with topical imiquimod. This table comes from immunoSEQ multiplex PCR, and its TCRdb copy is limited to in-frame clones, with some not included. The sample shows around 40,000 clones, roughly 88% of them seen only once. The sample here was PBMCs, taken from a glioma patient whose treatment included an IDH1 peptide vaccine. Source of these receptors: a man aged 35 to 55 with glioma.

V gene TRBV6-5 combines with J gene TRBJ1-2; D unresolved. This CDR3 contains 16 residues. V lost 2 bases and J lost 4, with 17 bases in between. The germline V gene has CDR1 MNHEY and CDR2 SVGAGI. In DNA form, the CDR3 reads TGTGCCAGCAGTTACGCATTGAGGGCGCGCGGCTATGGCTACACCTTC. Translated: CASSYALRARGYGYTF.

V usage is TRBV19 and J usage is TRBJ1-4, with 9 nucleotides matching TRBD1. CDR1 is LNHDA, CDR2 SQIVND, per germline (reference sequence). This CDR3 region has 14 residues. Losses at the gene ends were 3 bases for V and 10 bases for J; bases not matched to a gene: 6. The CDR3 sequence is CASSIRTGVAKLFF. CDR3 nucleotide sequence: TGTGCCAGTAGTATCCGGACAGGGGTTGCAAAACTGTTTTTT.

The chain combines TRBV18 with TRBJ1-2, with a weak D call TRBD1 (5 bases). Per germline, CDR1 KGHSH and CDR2 LQKENI. There are 16 residues in the CDR3. V was shortened by 4 bases and J by 8 bases, with 23 bases between the two germline ends. CDR3 loop: CASSQPGLKDPWGYTF. The CDR3, as DNA: TGTGCCAGCTCACAACCGGGACTGAAGGATCCTTGGGGCTACACCTTC.

V is TRBV4-2 and J is TRBJ2-5; D may be TRBD2 (6 bases). The CDR3 is made up of 16 amino acids. V dropped 1 base and J dropped 4 bases, with 16 bases sitting between them. Per germline, CDR1 LGHNA and CDR2 YNFKEQ. CDR3 in DNA: TGTGCCAGCAGCCAAGGGCCGGGAGATGGAGGAGAGACCCAGTACTTC. It yields the protein CASSQGPGDGGETQYF.

The rearrangement uses TRBV5-6 and TRBJ1-4; no reliable D call. The V and J ends lost 4 bases and 6 bases respectively, with 10 bases between them. CDR3 length: 13 amino acids. The germline V gene has CDR1 SGHDT and CDR2 YYEEEE. CDR3 DNA sequence: TGTGCCAGCAGCCGTTACAACTATGAAAAACTGTTTTTT. Translating gives CASSRYNYEKLFF.